One and the same sample provided the 32 T cell receptor beta chains below, sequenced in a study of T-cell memory formation after mild COVID-19. TCRdb reprocessed the 5' RACE reads via MiXCR and lists one record per CDR3 protein. The sample consists of roughly 600,000 distinct CDR3 sequences, roughly 17% of them appearing once. The material sequenced was PBMCs or a T cell subset sorted from them (not recorded which). Receptors originate from an adult woman who had mild COVID-19 (a few samples of this study predate the infection). Cell type and time point are not known.

The J gene is TRBJ2-2, the V gene TRBV7-3; no clear D. The CDR3 loop spans 14 amino acids. V lost 5 bases and J lost 1, with 8 bases in between. CDR1 is SGHTA and CDR2 is FQGTGA in the germline V gene. The CDR3 region has the DNA TGTGCCAGCAGCCAACAACGGAACACCGGGGAGCTGTTTTTT. Amino acids: CASSQQRNTGELFF.

This sequence joins TRBV7-8 and TRBJ2-3; weak D call: TRBD1 (6 bases). The CDR3 totals 16 residues. V was clipped by 1 base and J by 4 bases, with 15 bases between them. From germline, CDR1 is SGHVS and CDR2 FQNEAQ. CDR3 region: CASSLGGSGGADTQYF. The CDR3 DNA is TGTGCCAGCAGCTTAGGGGGGAGTGGGGGCGCAGATACGCAGTATTTT.

This chain uses TRBV25-1 with TRBJ2-6; TRBD1 agrees at 8 bases. The ends lost 5 bases at V and 0 bases at J; junction bases unmatched: 9. Germline V gene data show CDR1 as MGHDK and CDR2 as SYGVNS. The CDR3 contains 18 residues. CDR3: CASSYRGSKGSGANVLTF. The CDR3 DNA reads as TGTGCCAGCAGTTACAGGGGGTCGAAGGGCTCTGGGGCCAACGTCCTGACTTTC.

The gene calls are TRBV30 and TRBJ1-6; D is possibly TRBD1 (5 bases). The CDR3 runs to 13 residues. V was trimmed by 2 bases and J by 8 bases, leaving 10 bases between them. Germline CDR1 GTSNPN, CDR2 SVGIG (reference sequence). The CDR3: CAWSKEGYSPLHF. Here the CDR3 DNA reads TGTGCCTGGAGTAAGGAGGGGTATTCACCCCTCCACTTT.

This clonotype was recorded at least ten times. The chain is built from TRBV12-3 or TRBV12-4 and TRBJ2-5; perhaps D is TRBD1 or TRBD2 (5 bases each). The CDR3 has 13 residues. V shed 3 bases and J shed 5 bases, with 10 bases lying between them. The CDR3 DNA reads TGTGCCAGCAGTTTGGGGGAAAGGGAGACCCAGTACTTC. Its protein product is CASSLGERETQYF.

The CDR3 is CAISEGGGTEAFF. CDR3 DNA: TGTGCCATCAGTGAGGGTGGGGGTACTGAAGCTTTCTTT. The chain recombines TRBV10-3 with TRBJ1-1; tentatively, D is TRBD1 (5 bases). V was shortened by 2 bases and J by 5 bases, with 9 bases between the two germline ends. Germline lookup yields CDR1 ENHRY and CDR2 SYGVKD. The CDR3 contains 13 residues.

This chain uses TRBV11-1 with TRBJ2-1; TRBD2 agrees at 12 bases. With V trimmed by 5 bases and J by 1 base, 3 bases remained unmatched. There are 16 residues in the CDR3. Germline CDR1 is SGHAT and CDR2 is FQDESV (reference sequence). CDR3 protein: CASSRLAGASYNEQFF. The CDR3 DNA reads TGTGCCAGCAGCCGACTAGCGGGAGCTTCCTACAATGAGCAGTTCTTC.

This clonotype has just a few counts. The chain carries TRBV20-1 and TRBJ2-7, with 7 bases lining up with TRBD2. The CDR3 has 15 amino acids. CDR1 is DFQATT, CDR2 SNEGSKA, per germline (reference sequence). V lost 0 bases and J lost 1; bases outside the gene matches: 6. DNA of the CDR3: TGCAGTGCTAGAGAATATCCTAGCGGATCCTACGAGCAGTACTTC. Its translation: CSAREYPSGSYEQYF.

This clonotype occurred many times. The chain joins TRBV4-1 to TRBJ1-1; possibly TRBD1 for D (5 bases). Trimming cost V 1 base and J 1 base, with 7 bases left between them. CDR1 is MGHRA, CDR2 YSYEKL, per germline. The CDR3 is 14 amino acids. Here the CDR3 reads CASSQAQGNTEAFF. CDR3 bases: TGCGCCAGCAGCCAAGCTCAGGGGAACACTGAAGCTTTCTTT.

The chain recombines TRBV24-1 with TRBJ2-1; 14 bases fit TRBD2. CDR1 is KGHDR, CDR2 SFDVKD, per germline. This CDR3 spans 18 amino acids. V lost 2 bases and J lost 7; bases outside the gene matches: 9. For the CDR3, the DNA is TGTGCCACCAGTGATTGGGGGACTAGCGGGAGAAAGTGGAATGAGCAGTTCTTC. It specifies CATSDWGTSGRKWNEQFF.

The chain is built from TRBV20-1 and TRBJ2-1; TRBD1 matches 9 bases. This CDR3 contains 13 residues. The junction had 0 bases not matched to a gene; V was cut back by 1 base and J by 5 bases. CDR1 and CDR2 (germline): DFQATT, SNEGSKA (reference sequence). DNA of the CDR3: TGCAGTGCTAGAGGGACAGGGGACAATGAGCAGTTCTTC. Translated: CSARGTGDNEQFF.

There are many counts of this clonotype. The chain joins TRBV7-2 to TRBJ2-1; D not resolved. Trimming cost V 5 bases and J 4 bases, with 12 bases left between them. This CDR3 comprises 14 residues. Germline assignment: CDR1 SGHTA and CDR2 FQGNSA. The CDR3 DNA is TGTGCCAGCAGCCCCACCCCAGGATACAATGAGCAGTTCTTC. Translated, it gives CASSPTPGYNEQFF.

This clonotype was counted only a few times. The chain uses TRBV6-1 and TRBJ2-1, with D perhaps TRBD2 (5 bases). V lost 5 bases to trimming and J lost 6 bases, with 14 bases between them. The CDR3 consists of 14 residues. Germline V gene sequence: CDR1 MNHNS, CDR2 SASEGT. DNA of the CDR3: TGTGCCAGCAGTTTACCTGCGGGTATCAATGAGCAGTTCTTC. Translating it yields CASSLPAGINEQFF.

Only a few counts were recorded for this clonotype. The V and J genes are TRBV19 and TRBJ1-5, with TRBD1 identical over 9 bases. The V gene end was trimmed by 6 bases and the J gene end by 5 bases; junction bases not matched to a gene: 8. Germline V gene data show CDR1 as LNHDA and CDR2 as SQIVND (reference sequence). CDR3 size: 15 residues. The CDR3, as DNA: TGTGCCAGTAGCCAACAGGGGGCCCTGGATCAGCCCCAGCATTTT. Protein sequence: CASSQQGALDQPQHF.

This clonotype showed up many times. This chain's CDR3 is CASSSTGVEQYF. The CDR3 DNA is TGTGCCAGCAGCTCCACAGGGGTTGAGCAGTACTTC. The V and J genes are TRBV7-3 and TRBJ2-7, with TRBD1 matching over 7 bases. Germline-derived CDR1 and CDR2 are SGHTA and FQGTGA. The CDR3 length is 12 residues. V lost 4 bases, J lost 7 bases, and 4 bases stayed unmatched. The whole variable domain, filled in from reference TRBV7-3 and TRBJ2-7, reads GAGVSQTPSNKVTEKGKYVELRCDPISGHTALYWYRQSLGQGPEFLIYFQGTGAADDSGLPNDRFFAVRPEGSVSTLKIQRTERGDSAVYLCASSSTGVEQYFGPGTRLTVT.

The rearrangement joins TRBV20-1 to TRBJ2-6; D is possibly TRBD1 (9 bases). The length of the CDR3 is 18 residues. V was trimmed by 2 bases and J by 2 bases, leaving 19 bases between them. Germline lookup yields CDR1 DFQATT and CDR2 SNEGSKA (reference sequence). CDR3 residues: CSARRGGQGFAGANVLTF. CDR3 DNA: TGCAGTGCTAGACGGGGGGGACAGGGATTTGCTGGGGCCAACGTCCTGACTTTC.

This rearrangement joins TRBV14 to TRBJ2-1; 8 nucleotides agree with TRBD2. Trimming took 4 bases from V and 0 from J; bases not matched to a gene: 5. Germline V gene data show CDR1 as SGHDN and CDR2 as FVKESK. This CDR3 spans 16 amino acids. CDR3 nucleotide sequence: TGTGCCAGCAGCCCCCTAGGACTAGCCTCCTACAATGAGCAGTTCTTC. Translation gives CASSPLGLASYNEQFF.

The rearrangement uses TRBV11-2 and TRBJ2-1; tentatively, D is TRBD1 (5 bases). CDR1 is SGHAT and CDR2 is FQNNGV in the germline V gene. The length of the CDR3 is 15 residues. The germline V and J ends were trimmed by 3 bases and 4 bases, with 13 bases remaining between them. The CDR3 DNA follows: TGTGCCAGCAGCTTTAGGGGCTTCGGATACAATGAGCAGTTCTTC. This gives the protein CASSFRGFGYNEQFF. The variable domain in full, completed from reference TRBV11-2 and TRBJ2-1, reads EAGVAQSPRYKIIEKRQSVAFWCNPISGHATLYWYQQILGQGPKLLIQFQNNGVVDDSQLPKDRFSAERLKGVDSTLKIQPAKLEDSAVYLCASSFRGFGYNEQFFGPGTRLTVL.

V gene TRBV20-1 combines with J gene TRBJ2-1; 8 bases fit TRBD2. The V segment lost 8 bases and the J segment 0 bases; nucleotides outside the gene matches: 3. The germline CDR1 and CDR2 sequences are DFQATT and SNEGSKA (reference sequence). There are 13 residues in the CDR3. The CDR3 here is CSPSGSSYNEQFF. CDR3 nucleotide sequence: TGCAGTCCGAGCGGGAGCTCCTACAATGAGCAGTTCTTC.

The rearrangement joins TRBV7-9 to TRBJ1-1, with TRBD1 as a possible D gene (5 bases). The CDR3 contains 14 residues. V dropped 3 bases and J dropped 6 bases, with 14 bases sitting between them. CDR1 SEHNR and CDR2 FQNEAQ come from the germline V gene (reference sequence). CDR3 in amino acids: CASSFDSPRAEAFF. Written as DNA, the CDR3 is TGTGCCAGCAGCTTTGACAGTCCCAGGGCTGAAGCTTTCTTT.

This clonotype was counted a few times. V and J are TRBV27 and TRBJ2-7; D might be TRBD1 (6 bases). Trimming shortened V by 5 bases and J by 5 bases, and 16 bases separated the two germline ends. The germline CDR1 and CDR2 sequences are MNHEY and SMNVEV (reference sequence). This CDR3 has 14 residues. CDR3 coding DNA: TGTGCCAGCAGTATTCCCGGGACACGGGACGAGCAGTACTTC. Encoded protein: CASSIPGTRDEQYF.

This clonotype has a handful of counts. This chain uses TRBV24-1 with TRBJ2-1, with TRBD2 matching 12 bases. J lost 7 bases, V lost 3 bases, and 9 bases had no gene match. This CDR3 contains 17 residues. CDR1 KGHDR and CDR2 SFDVKD come from the germline V gene. The CDR3, as DNA: TGTGCCACCAGTGATGCTGATCTAGCGGGAGGGTCGAATGAGCAGTTCTTC. Residues: CATSDADLAGGSNEQFF.

This clonotype was counted a few times. The J gene is TRBJ1-1, the V gene TRBV5-1, with a possible D match to TRBD1 (5 bases). There are 16 residues in the CDR3. Germline V lookup: CDR1 SGHRS, CDR2 YFSETQ. V lost 3 bases to trimming and J lost 0 bases, with 15 bases between them. CDR3 in DNA: TGCGCCAGCAGCTCATCTCTCGGGGCGGTGAACACTGAAGCTTTCTTT. Residues: CASSSSLGAVNTEAFF.

The rearrangement links TRBV7-8 to TRBJ2-5; the match to TRBD2 covers 8 bases. The CDR3 contains 17 residues. Germline CDR1 is SGHVS and CDR2 is FQNEAQ. The V and J ends lost 7 bases and 4 bases, in that order; junction bases with no gene match: 17. The CDR3: CASTTPVIAGKGETQYF. CDR3 DNA: TGTGCCAGCACCACCCCGGTGATAGCGGGGAAGGGAGAGACCCAGTACTTC. Variable domain in full (rest from reference TRBV7-8 and TRBJ2-5): GAGVSQSPRYKVAKRGQDVALRCDPISGHVSLFWYQQALGQGPEFLTYFQNEAQLDKSGLPSDRFFAERPEGSVSTLKIQRTQQEDSAVYLCASTTPVIAGKGETQYFGPGTRLLVL.

This clonotype was detected only a few times. The V call is TRBV4-3, the J call TRBJ2-7, with 10 bases identical to TRBD1. V was pared by 3 bases and J by 2 bases, with 4 bases of the junction left unmatched. The CDR3 is made up of 15 amino acids. Germline V gene lookup returns CDR1 LGHNA and CDR2 YSLEER. In nucleotides, the CDR3 is TGCGCCAGCAGCCAGATGGGGACAGGGGCCTACGAGCAGTACTTC. It specifies CASSQMGTGAYEQYF.

The sample holds a few counts of this clonotype. The V and J genes are TRBV9 and TRBJ2-1, with TRBD1 matching 7 bases. V gave up 3 bases and J gave up 7 bases; unmatched junction bases: 16. Germline V gives CDR1 SGDLS, CDR2 YYNGEE. CDR3 length: 17 amino acids. CDR3 bases: TGTGCCAGCAGCGACTACCGCGAGACAGGGTCATGGAATGAGCAGTTCTTC. It is translated as CASSDYRETGSWNEQFF.

The chain recombines TRBV10-3 with TRBJ2-7; 7 bases map to TRBD2. Germline-derived CDR1 and CDR2 are ENHRY and SYGVKD. The CDR3 is 16 amino acids. V gave up 4 bases and J gave up 2 bases; unmatched junction bases: 11. CDR3 coding DNA: TGTGCCATCAGTGCTCGGGGGGAAGGAGGACCCTACGAGCAGTACTTC. Translating it yields CAISARGEGGPYEQYF.

This clonotype was recorded many times. The gene calls are TRBV25-1 and TRBJ2-2, with TRBD1 matching 10 bases. The V and J ends lost 6 bases and 5 bases, in that order; junction bases with no gene match: 12. Per germline, CDR1 MGHDK and CDR2 SYGVNS. The CDR3 loop spans 17 amino acids. The CDR3 loop reads CASRSDRDRGSTGELFF. DNA of the CDR3: TGTGCCAGCAGATCAGACAGGGACAGGGGTAGTACCGGGGAGCTGTTTTTT.

The chain couples TRBV30 to TRBJ1-2; D is perhaps TRBD1 (5 bases). Germline V lookup: CDR1 GTSNPN, CDR2 SVGIG (reference sequence). The CDR3 covers 14 residues. V gave up 1 base and J gave up 4 bases, with 13 bases separating them. This CDR3 reads CAWSGGHGGYGYTF. CDR3 bases: TGTGCCTGGAGTGGGGGCCACGGGGGCTATGGCTACACCTTC.

The V gene is TRBV20-1, the J gene TRBJ1-1; no definite D call. The germline V and J ends were trimmed by 5 bases and 2 bases, with 12 bases remaining between them. CDR3 length: 13 residues. Germline lookup yields CDR1 DFQATT and CDR2 SNEGSKA (reference sequence). The CDR3 DNA reads TGCAGTGCTCCGGATTCAGGAAACACTGAAGCTTTCTTT. The encoded protein is CSAPDSGNTEAFF.

This clonotype turned up a few times. This chain links TRBV6-4 with TRBJ2-1; D remains ambiguous. The CDR3 sequence is 14 residues long. V was shortened by 7 bases and J by 4 bases, with 14 bases between the two germline ends. Per the germline V gene, CDR1 is MRHNA and CDR2 is SNTAGT. CDR3 in amino acids: CASKSTIPYNEQFF. The CDR3 nucleotides read TGTGCCAGCAAATCTACCATTCCGTACAATGAGCAGTTCTTC.

Many counts were recorded for this clonotype. This rearrangement joins TRBV7-2 to TRBJ2-1, with TRBD2 matching over 7 bases. CDR3 length: 19 residues. The V segment lost 1 base and the J segment 5 bases; nucleotides outside the gene matches: 17. CDR1 and CDR2 from the germline V gene are SGHTA and FQGNSA. The CDR3 spells CASSLEIPAGLVLDNEQFF. The CDR3 DNA is TGTGCCAGCAGCTTAGAGATTCCTGCAGGACTAGTATTAGACAATGAGCAGTTCTTC.